The sequence of this TCR beta chain was determined in a study of cytomegalovirus exposure and HLA in healthy donors. V trimming: 2 bases; J trimming: 1 base; junction bases outside the gene matches: 1. The CDR3 has 14 amino acids. The germline CDR1 and CDR2 sequences are MGHRA and YSYEKL. Study-level results: As confirmed in vitro, a few CMV-associated chains were specific for CMV antigens. It is likely that the observed cluster of highly shared sequence variants was a sequencing artifact.

With respect to this clone: Its target is not known.

The PCR ran on 60 Vbeta and 13 Jbeta primers. Generated by immunoSEQ multiplex PCR, the TCRdb table keeps only in-frame clones and is missing some. Among 150,000 to 200,000 clones listed, about 85% were seen once. This clonotype was obtained from a woman aged 50 to 65 in good health and CMV-seronegative. The sequenced sample was PBMCs. The chain employs TRBV4-1 and TRBJ1-1; 7 bases agree with TRBD1. CDR3 sequence: CASSQTGANTEAFF. The DNA for the CDR3 is TGCGCCAGCAGCCAAACAGGGGCGAACACTGAAGCTTTCTTT.